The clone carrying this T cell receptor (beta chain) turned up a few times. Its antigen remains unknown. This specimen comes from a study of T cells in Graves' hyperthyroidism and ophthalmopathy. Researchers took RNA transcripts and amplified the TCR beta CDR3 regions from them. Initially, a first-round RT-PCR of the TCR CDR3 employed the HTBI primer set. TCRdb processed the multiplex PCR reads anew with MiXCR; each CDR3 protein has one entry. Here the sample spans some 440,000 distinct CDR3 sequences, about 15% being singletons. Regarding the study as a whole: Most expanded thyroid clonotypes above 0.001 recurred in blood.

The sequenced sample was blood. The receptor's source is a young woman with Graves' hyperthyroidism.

The CDR3 reads CAISESGGGAQETQYF. Written as DNA, the CDR3 is TGTGCCATCAGTGAGTCGGGCGGGGGGGCACAAGAGACCCAGTACTTC. The gene calls are TRBV10-3 and TRBJ2-5, with TRBD2 identical over 9 bases. Losses at the gene ends were 0 bases for V and 2 bases for J; bases not matched to a gene: 4. There are 16 residues in the CDR3. Germline assignment: CDR1 ENHRY and CDR2 SYGVKD.